One sample yielded the 30 T cell receptor beta chains listed below, sequenced in a study of technical replicates of blood from a handful of donors. The method was immunoSEQ multiplex PCR; TCRdb's version includes in-frame clones alone and lacks a portion of them. The table has about 80,000 clones, 97% seen once. The sample comprised T cells isolated from PBMCs. The receptors derive from a human donor in good health.

The CDR3 sequence: CASSYGTGSYGYTF. The CDR3 DNA reads as TGTGCCAGCAGTTACGGGACAGGATCTTATGGCTACACCTTC. V is TRBV6-5 and J is TRBJ1-2; 8 bases line up with TRBD1. This CDR3 region has 14 residues. Germline assignment: CDR1 MNHEY and CDR2 SVGAGI. V dropped 2 bases and J dropped 5; count of bases not matched to a gene: 4.

J is TRBJ2-7 and V is TRBV5-5; 10 bases are shared with TRBD2. The trim removed 3 bases at V and 7 bases at J, leaving 7 bases unmatched. This CDR3 has 14 residues. Germline-derived CDR1 and CDR2 are SGHKS and YYEKEE (reference sequence). In DNA form, the CDR3 reads TGTGCCAGCAGCTACCAAGCGGGAGGGAGGGAGCAGTACTTC. Amino acids: CASSYQAGGREQYF.

The chain employs TRBV4-1 and TRBJ2-1; D may be TRBD2 (6 bases). CDR3 size: 17 residues. With 5 bases removed from V and 0 bases from J, the gap between germline ends came to 17 bases. CDR1 is MGHRA and CDR2 is YSYEKL in the germline V gene. The CDR3 sequence is CASSLGRRESSYNEQFF. CDR3 bases: TGCGCCAGCAGCTTGGGGAGGAGAGAGAGCTCCTACAATGAGCAGTTCTTC.

This chain links TRBV6-5 with TRBJ1-2; 9 nucleotides line up with TRBD1. With V trimmed by 6 bases and J by 5 bases, 7 bases remained unmatched. Germline CDR1 MNHEY, CDR2 SVGAGI. The CDR3 loop spans 14 amino acids. The CDR3 DNA is TGTGCCAGCAGCTACAGGGGGCGCGGATATGGCTACACCTTC. It is translated as CASSYRGRGYGYTF.

CDR3 bases: TGTGCCAGCAGTGAAGCGCTTCTACAGCCGAACACCGGGGAGCTGTTTTTT. Protein: CASSEALLQPNTGELFF. V and J are TRBV2 and TRBJ2-2; D is ambiguous. CDR1 and CDR2 (germline): SNHLY, FYNNEI. The CDR3 is 17 amino acids. V shed 0 bases and J shed 0 bases, with 11 bases lying between them.

The V and J genes are TRBV19 and TRBJ2-1; 9 positions match TRBD1. The CDR3 is 13 residues long. J gave up 9 bases and V 5 bases, and 5 bases lay outside the gene matches. CDR1 LNHDA and CDR2 SQIVND come from the germline V gene (reference sequence). In DNA, the CDR3 is TGTGCCAGTAGTCCACAGGGGGCGGTTGAGCAGTTCTTC. Amino acid sequence: CASSPQGAVEQFF.

This CDR3 is CASSSDMDSYEQYF. CDR3 nucleotide sequence: TGCGCCAGCAGCTCGGACATGGATTCCTACGAGCAGTACTTC. V gene TRBV5-1 combines with J gene TRBJ2-7; tentative D call: TRBD1 (5 bases). V shed 3 bases and J shed 1 base, with 11 bases lying between them. This CDR3 is 14 amino acids long. Germline V lookup: CDR1 SGHRS, CDR2 YFSETQ. The full variable domain, completed using reference TRBV5-1 and TRBJ2-7, is KAGVTQTPRYLIKTRGQQVTLSCSPISGHRSVSWYQQTPGQGLQFLFEYFSETQRNKGNFPGRFSGRQFSNSRSEMNVSTLELGDSALYLCASSSDMDSYEQYFGPGTRLTVT.

The rearrangement joins TRBV2 to TRBJ1-5; no definite D call. The CDR3 spans 12 residues. The germline gives CDR1 SNHLY, CDR2 FYNNEI. V was pared by 8 bases and J by 5 bases, with 10 bases between. CDR3 sequence (DNA): TGTGCCAGCCAAAAGAGGGATCAGCCCCAGCATTTT. Amino acids: CASQKRDQPQHF.

The genes are TRBV14 and TRBJ2-1; D might be TRBD2 (7 bases). The CDR3 runs 17 residues. Per the germline V gene, CDR1 is SGHDN and CDR2 is FVKESK. Trimming shortened V by 1 base and J by 7 bases, and 20 bases separated the two germline ends. CDR3 residues: CASSQVGGGLLGNEQFF. The CDR3 DNA reads as TGTGCCAGCAGCCAAGTTGGCGGGGGCCTCTTAGGTAATGAGCAGTTCTTC.

CDR3 in amino acids: CASSRAAEGAQHF. CDR3 in DNA: TGTGCCAGCAGCCGGGCCGCCGAGGGGGCCCAGCATTTT. This chain joins TRBV6-1 and TRBJ1-5, with a weak D call TRBD1 (6 bases). This CDR3 region has 13 residues. Germline CDR1 reads MNHNS; CDR2 reads SASEGT. The V and J ends lost 6 bases and 11 bases respectively, with 17 bases between them.

The chain is built from TRBV2 and TRBJ2-5; the D gene is possibly TRBD1 (6 bases). The germline V gene encodes CDR1 SNHLY and CDR2 FYNNEI. The ends were cut back, 5 bases at V and 1 base at J, with 17 bases in the middle. The CDR3 length is 16 residues. The CDR3 bases are TGTGCCAGCAGTTCATGGGGGCGACTCTTCCAAGAGACCCAGTACTTC. It is translated as CASSSWGRLFQETQYF.

The chain couples TRBV6-5 to TRBJ2-7; D ambiguous. V shed 6 bases and J shed 0 bases, with 6 bases lying between them. Germline V CDR1 and CDR2: MNHEY, SVGAGI. The CDR3 extends over 12 amino acids. CDR3 region: CASSPSSYEQYF. In nucleotides, the CDR3 is TGTGCCAGCAGCCCGAGCTCCTACGAGCAGTACTTC.

This sequence joins TRBV2 and TRBJ2-5, with 13 bases matching TRBD2. The ends lost 3 bases at V and 1 base at J; junction bases unmatched: 14. Germline assignment: CDR1 SNHLY and CDR2 FYNNEI. CDR3 length: 20 amino acids. CDR3 nucleotides: TGTGCCAGCAGTGATGTAAGGTTGACTAGCGGGGGGATCCCCCAAGAGACCCAGTACTTC. Its protein is CASSDVRLTSGGIPQETQYF.

This rearrangement joins TRBV5-1 to TRBJ2-1; possibly TRBD1 for D (5 bases). CDR3 size: 18 residues. Germline CDR1 and CDR2: SGHRS and YFSETQ. Deletions cut 2 bases from V and 7 bases from J, with 25 bases between. In DNA form, the CDR3 reads TGCGCCAGCAGCTTCAATCCAGGGTCTGGGAATCGTTTGAATGAGCAGTTCTTC. This gives the protein CASSFNPGSGNRLNEQFF.

J is TRBJ1-5 and V is TRBV6-1, with a weak D call TRBD1 (5 bases). Looked up from germline, CDR1 is MNHNS and CDR2 is SASEGT. The V gene lost 4 bases and the J gene lost 0 bases, with 7 bases spanning the gap. CDR3 size: 14 residues. The CDR3 here is CASSAGYSNQPQHF. The CDR3, as DNA: TGTGCCAGCAGTGCAGGGTATAGCAATCAGCCCCAGCATTTT.

The J gene is TRBJ1-5, the V gene TRBV6-1; D gene unclear. The V end was cut by 4 bases, the J end by 3 bases, with 10 bases between. The germline V gene encodes CDR1 MNHNS and CDR2 SASEGT. The CDR3 covers 14 residues. The CDR3 DNA sequence: TGTGCCAGCAGTGTAGAGTTGAACAATCAGCCCCAGCATTTT. Amino acids: CASSVELNNQPQHF.

The J gene is TRBJ2-1, the V gene TRBV28; a weak D match, TRBD1 (6 bases). This CDR3 is built from 14 residues. V lost 3 bases, J lost 10 bases, and 16 bases lay in between. Germline V gives CDR1 MDHEN, CDR2 SYDVKM. The CDR3 protein is CASSFSSGAREQFF. CDR3 bases: TGTGCCAGCAGTTTTTCGTCAGGGGCCCGCGAGCAGTTCTTC.

The rearrangement links TRBV30 to TRBJ2-1, with 8 bases lining up with TRBD2. V shed 1 base, J shed 0 bases, and the junction held 8 bases outside the gene matches. The CDR3 loop spans 17 amino acids. Germline V gene lookup returns CDR1 GTSNPN and CDR2 SVGIG (reference sequence). The CDR3 is CAWSGGSGVSSYNEQFF. The CDR3 nucleotides read TGTGCCTGGAGTGGGGGTAGCGGGGTTAGCTCCTACAATGAGCAGTTCTTC. Full variable domain (remainder filled in from reference TRBV30 and TRBJ2-1): SQTIHQWPATLVQPVGSPLSLECTVEGTSNPNLYWYRQAAGRGLQLLFYSVGIGQISSEVPQNLSASRPQDRQFILSSKKLLLSDSGFYLCAWSGGSGVSSYNEQFFGPGTRLTVL.

The chain employs TRBV10-3 and TRBJ2-6, with 8 bases aligning to TRBD1. CDR3 length: 17 amino acids. The junction had 10 bases not matched to a gene; V was cut back by 6 bases and J by 3 bases. Germline V gives CDR1 ENHRY, CDR2 SYGVKD. The chain's CDR3 is CAIRPGTGALGANVLTF. The CDR3 nucleotides are TGTGCCATCAGGCCCGGGACAGGTGCCCTTGGGGCCAACGTCCTGACTTTC.

This chain joins TRBV11-2 and TRBJ2-2; 8 bases line up with TRBD2. This CDR3 comprises 16 residues. Losses at the gene ends were 5 bases for V and 14 bases for J; bases not matched to a gene: 19. Germline CDR1 is SGHAT and CDR2 is FQNNGV. CDR3 loop: CASSPHSKGGGLELFF. The CDR3 bases are TGTGCCAGCAGCCCCCACTCCAAGGGCGGGGGGCTGGAACTGTTTTTT.

This rearrangement joins TRBV10-3 to TRBJ2-3; TRBD2 is a possible D gene (6 bases). The V and J ends lost 11 bases and 3 bases respectively, with 27 bases between them. The CDR3 covers 17 residues. Germline V gene sequence: CDR1 ENHRY, CDR2 SYGVKD. In nucleotides, the CDR3 is TGTGCCGCCCCAAGAAGCGGTCGCAGCCGGGGGACAGATACGCAGTATTTT. Protein: CAAPRSGRSRGTDTQYF.

In nucleotides, the CDR3 is TGTGCCAGCAGCTTAAATCGCGGGAGTTCCTACAATGAGCAGTTCTTC. Protein: CASSLNRGSSYNEQFF. The V gene is TRBV11-2, the J gene TRBJ2-1; TRBD2 matches at 7 bases. Germline assignment: CDR1 SGHAT and CDR2 FQNNGV. The CDR3 consists of 16 residues. The trim removed 2 bases at V and 1 base at J, leaving 5 bases unmatched.

The chain couples TRBV10-3 to TRBJ2-7; D possibly corresponds to TRBD2 (5 bases). The CDR3 runs 13 residues. Trimming shortened V by 9 bases and J by 2 bases, and 14 bases separated the two germline ends. Germline CDR1 is ENHRY and CDR2 is SYGVKD. The CDR3 DNA is TGTGCCATAAAACCGGACTCTACCTACGAGCAGTACTTC. It is translated as CAIKPDSTYEQYF.

V gene TRBV28 combines with J gene TRBJ2-7; TRBD2 matches 8 bases. From germline, CDR1 is MDHEN and CDR2 SYDVKM. The trim removed 6 bases at V and 1 base at J, leaving 2 bases unmatched. The CDR3 runs to 13 residues. The CDR3 here is CASRTSESYEQYF. The CDR3 DNA follows: TGTGCCAGCAGGACTAGCGAATCCTACGAGCAGTACTTC.

The sample holds one count of this clone. The chain uses TRBV4-1 and TRBJ2-1; 8 nucleotides line up with TRBD2. The CDR3 runs 16 residues. Losses at the gene ends were 1 base for V and 5 bases for J; bases not matched to a gene: 7. The germline gives CDR1 MGHRA, CDR2 YSYEKL. The DNA of the CDR3 is TGCGCCAGCAGCCAAGGGTTGGCTAGCGGGCACAATGAGCAGTTCTTC. This encodes CASSQGLASGHNEQFF.

The chain joins TRBV9 to TRBJ2-3; 13 nucleotides line up with TRBD2. CDR1 SGDLS and CDR2 YYNGEE come from the germline V gene. V lost 3 bases to trimming and J lost 3 bases; unmatched junction nucleotides: 7. CDR3 size: 17 residues. The CDR3 protein is CASSASGTSGVTDTQYF. CDR3 coding DNA: TGTGCCAGCAGCGCCTCCGGGACTAGCGGGGTAACAGATACGCAGTATTTT. Full variable domain (outside the CDR3, taken from reference TRBV9 and TRBJ2-3): DSGVTQTPKHLITATGQRVTLRCSPRSGDLSVYWYQQSLDQGLQFLIQYYNGEERAKGNILERFSAQQFPDLHSELNLSSLELGDSALYFCASSASGTSGVTDTQYFGPGTRLTVL.

The rearrangement links TRBV5-4 to TRBJ1-1; 8 bases line up with TRBD1. The CDR3 consists of 16 residues. Germline CDR1 reads SGHNT; CDR2 reads YYREEE (reference sequence). J was trimmed by 5 bases and V by 4 bases; bases with no gene match: 13. The CDR3 reads CASSAPGGQGATEAFF. CDR3 DNA: TGTGCCAGCAGCGCCCCCGGGGGGCAGGGGGCTACTGAAGCTTTCTTT.

The chain has TRBV5-4 and TRBJ2-7, with D possibly being TRBD2 (5 bases). CDR1 is SGHNT and CDR2 is YYREEE in the germline V gene (reference sequence). V lost 0 bases and J lost 0, with 10 bases in between. The length of the CDR3 is 15 residues. The CDR3 coding sequence is TGTGCCAGCAGCTTGGCCTTCCGGGACTCCTACGAGCAGTACTTC. Protein: CASSLAFRDSYEQYF.

The chain employs TRBV6-5 and TRBJ1-6; weak D call: TRBD1 (6 bases). CDR3 length: 16 residues. Trimming pared 4 bases from V and 0 bases from J, leaving 10 bases between. Germline assignment: CDR1 MNHEY and CDR2 SVGAGI. CDR3 residues: CASSSTGLSYNSPLHF. The CDR3 region has the DNA TGTGCCAGCAGTTCAACAGGGCTCTCCTATAATTCACCCCTCCACTTT.

V is TRBV11-2 and J is TRBJ1-5; D is unclear. CDR1 and CDR2 (germline): SGHAT, FQNNGV. The CDR3 has 13 residues. Trimming removed 0 bases from V and 7 bases from J, with 7 bases in between. For the CDR3, the DNA is TGTGCCAGCAGCTTAGAGCCGGGGCAGCCCCAGCATTTT. As protein: CASSLEPGQPQHF. Together with reference TRBV11-2 and TRBJ1-5, the CDR3 gives the full variable domain: EAGVAQSPRYKIIEKRQSVAFWCNPISGHATLYWYQQILGQGPKLLIQFQNNGVVDDSQLPKDRFSAERLKGVDSTLKIQPAKLEDSAVYLCASSLEPGQPQHFGDGTRLSIL.